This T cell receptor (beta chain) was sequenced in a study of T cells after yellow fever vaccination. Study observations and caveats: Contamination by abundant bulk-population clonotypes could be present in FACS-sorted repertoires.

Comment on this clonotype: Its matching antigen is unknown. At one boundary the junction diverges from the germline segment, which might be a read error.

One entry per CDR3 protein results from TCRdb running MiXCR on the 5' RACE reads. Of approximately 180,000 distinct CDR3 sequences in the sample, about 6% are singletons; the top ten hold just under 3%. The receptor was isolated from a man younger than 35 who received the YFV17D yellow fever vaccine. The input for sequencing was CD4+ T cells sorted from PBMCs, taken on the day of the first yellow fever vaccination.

CDR3 amino acids: CATSTRALTGKSIQYF. DNA of the CDR3: TGTGCCACCAGCACCCGAGCCCTAACAGGGAAAAGCATTCAGTACTTC. The genes are TRBV15 and TRBJ2-4, with a tentative D call TRBD1 (6 bases). The CDR3 totals 16 residues. Germline V gives CDR1 LNHNV, CDR2 YYDKDF (reference sequence).